This TCR beta chain was captured by sequencing in a study of blood T cell repertoires in COVID-19. Overall study: Specimens from acute and convalescent COVID-19 originated in the United States, Italy and Spain. The cDNA or gDNA used as material had been derived from T cells, B-cell-depleted T cells, or PBMCs.

V lost 0 bases to trimming and J lost 4 bases, with 14 bases between them. There are 17 residues in the CDR3. Germline loops: CDR1 SGHDT, CDR2 YYEEEE. Under the authors' procedure: For nucleated cells, counts were estimated from reference gene primer amplification. Repertoires were generated with immunoSEQ multiplex PCR, while TCRdb's copy carries only in-frame clones and drops some. D and trimming come from the DNA, and the V and J calls and clone size come from that table. The repertoire has 200,000 to 300,000 clones, around 83% of them found once; the top ten carry roughly 9.6%. The receptor was derived from a woman aged 80 or over with acute or convalescent COVID-19. V is TRBV5-6 and J is TRBJ1-6, with D possibly TRBD1 on 5 matching bases. The specimen was peripheral blood. CDR3 sequence (DNA): TGTGCCAGCAGCTTGGCCAACGACAGCCCGTATAATTCACCCCTCCACTTT. It encodes CASSLANDSPYNSPLHF.